These 25 T cell receptor beta chains share one sample of origin, sequenced in a study of cytomegalovirus exposure and HLA in healthy donors. Amplification used 60 Vbeta primers and 13 Jbeta primers. The method was immunoSEQ multiplex PCR; TCRdb's version includes in-frame clones alone and lacks a portion of them. There are roughly 100,000 clones in the sample; around three quarters occur only once, and roughly 2% lies in the top ten. Sequenced material: PBMCs. These TCRs come from a man in his forties or fifties in good health and CMV-seronegative.

The chain is built from TRBV10-3 and TRBJ1-1, with D perhaps matching TRBD1 (6 bases). The CDR3 consists of 15 residues. Trimming cost V 3 bases and J 1 base, with 12 bases left between them. Germline V gives CDR1 ENHRY, CDR2 SYGVKD. The chain's CDR3 is CAISDPDSGNTEAFF. The CDR3 region has the DNA TGTGCCATCAGTGATCCGGACAGTGGGAACACTGAAGCTTTCTTT.

V and J are TRBV4-2 and TRBJ2-1; perhaps TRBD2 as D (6 bases). The CDR3 covers 14 residues. V dropped 4 bases and J dropped 3 bases, with 10 bases sitting between them. Germline V gives CDR1 LGHNA, CDR2 YNFKEQ. Here the CDR3 reads CASSLGTGYNEQFF. The CDR3 DNA follows: TGTGCCAGCAGCCTGGGGACTGGCTACAATGAGCAGTTCTTC.

This clone was seen only once. V gene TRBV11-2 combines with J gene TRBJ1-2; 8 nucleotides line up with TRBD1. CDR1 is SGHAT, CDR2 FQNNGV, per germline. This CDR3 is built from 13 residues. The V segment lost 5 bases and the J segment 8 bases; nucleotides outside the gene matches: 7. CDR3: CASSRDRGRGYTF. CDR3 DNA sequence: TGTGCCAGCAGCCGAGACAGGGGAAGAGGCTACACCTTC. The full variable domain, its missing parts supplied by reference TRBV11-2 and TRBJ1-2, is EAGVAQSPRYKIIEKRQSVAFWCNPISGHATLYWYQQILGQGPKLLIQFQNNGVVDDSQLPKDRFSAERLKGVDSTLKIQPAKLEDSAVYLCASSRDRGRGYTFGSGTRLTVV.

The chain recombines TRBV9 with TRBJ2-2; 11 bases match TRBD2. Germline trimming cut 2 bases from V and 6 bases from J; bases unmatched to any gene: 0. The length of the CDR3 is 14 residues. Germline V CDR1 and CDR2: SGDLS, YYNGEE. CDR3 loop: CASSVSGGAGELFF. The CDR3 nucleotides read TGTGCCAGCAGCGTTAGCGGGGGGGCCGGGGAGCTGTTTTTT.

This sequence joins TRBV28 and TRBJ1-6; D uncertain. This CDR3 comprises 17 residues. The V gene lost 1 base and the J gene lost 0 bases, with 10 bases spanning the gap. Germline assignment: CDR1 MDHEN and CDR2 SYDVKM. This CDR3 is CASSLLVRSSYNSPLHF. CDR3 bases: TGTGCCAGCAGTTTATTAGTCCGGAGCTCCTATAATTCACCCCTCCACTTT.

This rearrangement joins TRBV5-5 to TRBJ2-7; a possible D gene is TRBD1 (6 bases). Per the germline V gene, CDR1 is SGHKS and CDR2 is YYEKEE (reference sequence). This CDR3 has 16 amino acids. With 3 bases removed from V and 4 bases from J, the gap between germline ends came to 20 bases. The CDR3 sequence: CASSSDPTGRIYEQYF. Here the CDR3 DNA reads TGTGCCAGCAGCTCGGACCCGACAGGAAGAATTTACGAGCAGTACTTC.

The genes are TRBV2 and TRBJ2-1, with TRBD2 matching over 10 bases. CDR1 is SNHLY and CDR2 is FYNNEI in the germline V gene. There are 16 residues in the CDR3. The J segment lost 0 bases and the V segment lost 6 bases, leaving 5 bases of the junction unmatched. The CDR3 bases are TGTGCCAGCAGATCTACTAGCGGGGCCTCCTACAATGAGCAGTTCTTC. Residues: CASRSTSGASYNEQFF.

CDR3 sequence (DNA): TGTGCCAGCAGCCTCGGGACTTACGATCAGCCCCAGCATTTT. Translating gives CASSLGTYDQPQHF. V and J are TRBV4-2 and TRBJ1-5; the D gene is possibly TRBD1 (5 bases). The CDR3 loop spans 14 amino acids. Germline CDR1 LGHNA, CDR2 YNFKEQ. Trimming pared 4 bases from V and 5 bases from J, leaving 12 bases between.

In DNA form, the CDR3 reads TGCGCCAGCAGTCCGACTAGCGGGAGGGGGACCGGGGAGCTGTTTTTT. Its protein product is CASSPTSGRGTGELFF. The genes are TRBV5-1 and TRBJ2-2, with 14 positions matching TRBD2. CDR1 and CDR2 from the germline V gene are SGHRS and YFSETQ. This CDR3 is 16 amino acids long. The V segment lost 5 bases and the J segment 5 bases; nucleotides outside the gene matches: 5. Full variable domain (remainder filled in from reference TRBV5-1 and TRBJ2-2): KAGVTQTPRYLIKTRGQQVTLSCSPISGHRSVSWYQQTPGQGLQFLFEYFSETQRNKGNFPGRFSGRQFSNSRSEMNVSTLELGDSALYLCASSPTSGRGTGELFFGEGSRLTVL.

This clone occurred a few times. The chain is built from TRBV7-3 and TRBJ1-1; D uncertain. Trimming shortened V by 5 bases and J by 1 base, and 11 bases separated the two germline ends. This CDR3 contains 14 residues. Germline V gene lookup returns CDR1 SGHTA and CDR2 FQGTGA. As DNA, the CDR3 is TGTGCCAGCAGCGTAGCCGGGAGGAACACTGAAGCTTTCTTT. Its translation: CASSVAGRNTEAFF. The full variable domain, completed using reference TRBV7-3 and TRBJ1-1, is GAGVSQTPSNKVTEKGKYVELRCDPISGHTALYWYRQSLGQGPEFLIYFQGTGAADDSGLPNDRFFAVRPEGSVSTLKIQRTERGDSAVYLCASSVAGRNTEAFFGQGTRLTVV.

The V and J genes are TRBV7-6 and TRBJ2-2; D unclear. The CDR3 runs 16 residues. Trimming stripped 2 bases from V and 0 bases from J, with 10 bases between. CDR1 and CDR2 (germline): SGHVS, FNYEAQ. This chain's CDR3 is CASSLNKQANTGELFF. The CDR3 DNA reads as TGTGCCAGCAGCTTAAACAAACAAGCGAACACCGGGGAGCTGTTTTTT.

The V and J genes are TRBV5-5 and TRBJ1-2; TRBD1 aligns across 8 bases. CDR3 length: 17 residues. The V segment lost 3 bases and the J segment 0 bases; nucleotides outside the gene matches: 10. The germline CDR1 and CDR2 sequences are SGHKS and YYEKEE (reference sequence). DNA of the CDR3: TGTGCCAGCAGCTCGGACAGGGATTATATCTCTAACTATGGCTACACCTTC. Amino acid sequence: CASSSDRDYISNYGYTF.

The chain carries TRBV6-5 and TRBJ2-4, with 14 bases lining up with TRBD2. This CDR3 contains 14 residues. From germline, CDR1 is MNHEY and CDR2 SVGAGI. With 5 bases clipped from V and 7 bases from J, the junction kept 1 base outside the gene matches. For the CDR3, the DNA is TGTGCCAGCAGTGGGACTAGCGGGGGCAACATTCAGTACTTC. Protein sequence: CASSGTSGGNIQYF.

V and J are TRBV28 and TRBJ2-5, with D tentatively TRBD2 (6 bases). Germline V lookup: CDR1 MDHEN, CDR2 SYDVKM. The V gene lost 5 bases and the J gene lost 6 bases, with 19 bases spanning the gap. CDR3 length: 15 amino acids. The CDR3 nucleotides read TGTGCCAGCAGTCCCTTGACTGAGGCGGGGAAGACCCAGTACTTC. The encoded protein is CASSPLTEAGKTQYF.

The chain is built from TRBV5-3 and TRBJ2-4; D might be TRBD1 (6 bases). TRBV5-3 falls under the ORF class, with uncertain function. The CDR3 covers 17 residues. V was pared by 1 base and J by 1 base, with 15 bases between. The DNA for the CDR3 is TGTGCCAGAAGCTTGACCGGACAGACTACGGCCAAAAACATTCAGTACTTC. Translated: CARSLTGQTTAKNIQYF.

The chain carries TRBV23-1 and TRBJ2-4, with 7 nucleotides matching TRBD1. TRBV23-1 carries the ORF label, with uncertain function. This CDR3 has 18 amino acids. J lost 0 bases, V lost 3 bases, and 11 bases had no gene match. DNA for the CDR3: TGCGCCAGCAGTCAGGAGAGACAGGGTTTTCTAGCCAAAAACATTCAGTACTTC. It is translated as CASSQERQGFLAKNIQYF.

In nucleotides, the CDR3 is TGTGCCAGCAGCGAAACCCACAGGGGCAGCGAGCAGTACTTC. Protein: CASSETHRGSEQYF. This chain joins TRBV7-3 and TRBJ2-7, with TRBD1 identical over 7 bases. V lost 5 bases to trimming and J lost 6 bases; unmatched junction nucleotides: 10. In germline, CDR1 is SGHTA, CDR2 FQGTGA. This CDR3 region has 14 residues.

CDR3 bases: TGTGCCAGCAGTTTATCGGCGGGGATACCCTACGAGCAGTACTTC. Protein: CASSLSAGIPYEQYF. The V call is TRBV27, the J call TRBJ2-7; possibly TRBD2 for D (6 bases). V lost 0 bases and J 2 bases, leaving 11 bases between the germline ends. Germline V gives CDR1 MNHEY, CDR2 SMNVEV (reference sequence). The CDR3 extends over 15 amino acids.

This chain links TRBV27 with TRBJ2-7, with D possibly TRBD1 on 6 matching bases. The CDR3 extends over 11 amino acids. Per the germline V gene, CDR1 is MNHEY and CDR2 is SMNVEV (reference sequence). Trimming took off 7 bases at V and 3 bases at J, with 7 bases between the two ends. CDR3 nucleotides: TGTGCCAGCAAACAGGGCTACGAGCAGTACTTC. Translation: CASKQGYEQYF.

The chain has TRBV15 and TRBJ1-6; 10 nucleotides match TRBD1. The CDR3 has 16 amino acids. Per the germline V gene, CDR1 is LNHNV and CDR2 is YYDKDF (reference sequence). V shed 5 bases and J 5 bases; nucleotides not matched to a gene: 6. The CDR3 protein is CATSGRTGGNNSPLHF. The CDR3 bases are TGTGCCACCAGCGGCCGGACAGGGGGGAATAATTCACCCCTCCACTTT.

Only one count was recorded for this clone. The chain links TRBV27 to TRBJ1-6; TRBD1 matches at 7 bases. Losses at the gene ends were 8 bases for V and 10 bases for J; bases not matched to a gene: 11. Germline assignment: CDR1 MNHEY and CDR2 SMNVEV (reference sequence). The CDR3 extends over 14 amino acids. In DNA, the CDR3 is TGTGCCAGCGGGCTCCGGGACAGATCATCACCCCTCCACTTT. Encoded protein: CASGLRDRSSPLHF.

The rearrangement joins TRBV11-2 to TRBJ1-2; D is possibly TRBD1 (5 bases). CDR1 and CDR2 (germline): SGHAT, FQNNGV. This CDR3 is 14 amino acids long. The V gene lost 1 base and the J gene lost 4 bases, with 10 bases spanning the gap. The CDR3 DNA is TGTGCCAGCAGCTTAGGGGCAGGGTCCTATGGCTACACCTTC. Translation: CASSLGAGSYGYTF.

This clone was found once. CDR3 DNA sequence: TGTGCCAGCAGCCAGCGCCCGGGGGTACGGGGCACTGAAGCTTTCTTT. Translating gives CASSQRPGVRGTEAFF. This chain uses TRBV16 with TRBJ1-1, with a tentative D call TRBD1 (5 bases). Trimming left V 3 bases short and J 4 bases short, with 18 bases between. CDR1 KGHSY and CDR2 FQNENV come from the germline V gene. This CDR3 spans 16 amino acids.

V is TRBV4-1 and J is TRBJ2-3, with 11 bases aligning to TRBD2. Germline V gene sequence: CDR1 MGHRA, CDR2 YSYEKL. V dropped 5 bases and J dropped 5; count of bases not matched to a gene: 6. The CDR3 consists of 15 residues. CDR3 DNA sequence: TGCGCCAGCAGCAAGACTAGCGGGGCCCAAGATACGCAGTATTTT. It is translated as CASSKTSGAQDTQYF.

This chain links TRBV28 with TRBJ2-1, with D perhaps TRBD2 (6 bases). This CDR3 has 14 residues. Germline values: CDR1 MDHEN, CDR2 SYDVKM. V shed 4 bases and J shed 7 bases, with 14 bases lying between them. The CDR3 here is CASSSPGDWNEQFF. CDR3 nucleotide sequence: TGTGCCAGCAGTTCCCCGGGGGACTGGAATGAGCAGTTCTTC.